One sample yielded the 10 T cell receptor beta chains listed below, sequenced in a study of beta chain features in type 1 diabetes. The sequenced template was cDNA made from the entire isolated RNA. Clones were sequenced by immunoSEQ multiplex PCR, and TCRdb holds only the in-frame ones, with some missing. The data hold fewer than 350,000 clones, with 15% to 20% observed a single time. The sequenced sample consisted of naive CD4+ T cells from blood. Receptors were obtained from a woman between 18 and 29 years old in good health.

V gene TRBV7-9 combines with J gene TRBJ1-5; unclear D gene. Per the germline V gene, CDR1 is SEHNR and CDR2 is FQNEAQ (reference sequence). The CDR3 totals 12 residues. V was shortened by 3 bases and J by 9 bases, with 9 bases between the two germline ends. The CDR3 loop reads CASSLWGGPQHF. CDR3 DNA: TGTGCCAGCAGCTTGTGGGGAGGGCCCCAGCATTTT.

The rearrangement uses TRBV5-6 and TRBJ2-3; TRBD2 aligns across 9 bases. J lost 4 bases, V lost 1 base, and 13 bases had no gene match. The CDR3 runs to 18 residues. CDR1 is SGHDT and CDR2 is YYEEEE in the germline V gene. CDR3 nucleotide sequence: TGTGCCAGCAGCTTGAGGGCGGGGGGGCCGAATCTCCCAGATACGCAGTATTTT. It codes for CASSLRAGGPNLPDTQYF.

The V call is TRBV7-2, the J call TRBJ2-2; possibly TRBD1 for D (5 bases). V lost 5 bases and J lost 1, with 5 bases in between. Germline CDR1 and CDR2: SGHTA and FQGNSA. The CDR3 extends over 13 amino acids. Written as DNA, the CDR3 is TGTGCCAGCAGCGACAGGAACACCGGGGAGCTGTTTTTT. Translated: CASSDRNTGELFF. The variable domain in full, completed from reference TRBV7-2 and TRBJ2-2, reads GAGVSQSPSNKVTEKGKDVELRCDPISGHTALYWYRQSLGQGLEFLIYFQGNSAPDKSGLPSDRFSAERTGGSVSTLTIQRTQQEDSAVYLCASSDRNTGELFFGEGSRLTVL.

In nucleotides, the CDR3 is TGCGCCAGCAGCCAAGGGGGGACGGGGGGGGTGACCCAGTACTTC. The encoded protein is CASSQGGTGGVTQYF. The chain has TRBV4-1 and TRBJ2-5; TRBD2 matches 8 bases. The length of the CDR3 is 15 residues. Trimming cost V 1 base and J 7 bases; bases outside gene matches: 8. The germline gives CDR1 MGHRA, CDR2 YSYEKL.

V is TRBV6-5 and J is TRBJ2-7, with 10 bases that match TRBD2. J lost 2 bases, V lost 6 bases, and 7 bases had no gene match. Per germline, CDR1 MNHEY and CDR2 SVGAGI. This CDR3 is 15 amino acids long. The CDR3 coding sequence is TGTGCCAGCAGCCTACTGAGCGGGAGGGCCTACGAGCAGTACTTC. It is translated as CASSLLSGRAYEQYF.

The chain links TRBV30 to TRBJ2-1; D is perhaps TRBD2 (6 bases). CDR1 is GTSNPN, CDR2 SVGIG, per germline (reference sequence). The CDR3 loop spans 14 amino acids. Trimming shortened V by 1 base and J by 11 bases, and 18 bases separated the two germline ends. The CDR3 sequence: CAWSGDTAGSQQFF. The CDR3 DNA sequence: TGTGCCTGGAGTGGAGATACGGCGGGGTCTCAGCAGTTCTTC.

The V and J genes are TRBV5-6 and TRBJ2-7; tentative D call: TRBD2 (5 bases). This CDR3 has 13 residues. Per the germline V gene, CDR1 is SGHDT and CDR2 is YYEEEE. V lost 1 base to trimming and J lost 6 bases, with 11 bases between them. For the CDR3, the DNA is TGTGCCAGCAGCTTGTCCGGGGTCGGCGAGCAGTACTTC. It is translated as CASSLSGVGEQYF. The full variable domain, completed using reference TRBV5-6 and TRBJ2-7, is DAGVTQSPTHLIKTRGQQVTLRCSPKSGHDTVSWYQQALGQGPQFIFQYYEEEERQRGNFPDRFSGHQFPNYSSELNVNALLLGDSALYLCASSLSGVGEQYFGPGTRLTVT.

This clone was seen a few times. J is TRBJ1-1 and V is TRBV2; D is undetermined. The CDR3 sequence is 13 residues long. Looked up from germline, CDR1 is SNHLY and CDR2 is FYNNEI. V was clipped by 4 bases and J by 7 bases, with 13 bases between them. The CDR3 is CASSGRWVNEAFF. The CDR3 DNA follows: TGTGCCAGCAGTGGGAGGTGGGTCAATGAAGCTTTCTTT.

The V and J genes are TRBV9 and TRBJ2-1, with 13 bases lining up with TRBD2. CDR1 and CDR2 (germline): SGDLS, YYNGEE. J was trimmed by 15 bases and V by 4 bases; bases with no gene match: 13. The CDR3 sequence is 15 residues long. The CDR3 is CASSSQSLAGGQRFF. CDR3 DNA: TGTGCCAGCAGCTCCCAATCACTAGCGGGAGGGCAGCGGTTCTTC.

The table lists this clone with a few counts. The CDR3 sequence: CASSPRTGPSSGANVLTF. CDR3 DNA sequence: TGCGCCAGCAGCCCCAGGACAGGTCCTTCCTCTGGGGCCAACGTCCTGACTTTC. The rearrangement uses TRBV5-1 and TRBJ2-6; 7 nucleotides line up with TRBD1. The CDR3 has 18 amino acids. The germline V gene has CDR1 SGHRS and CDR2 YFSETQ. Trimming took 4 bases from V and 0 from J; bases not matched to a gene: 10. The full variable domain, its missing parts supplied by reference TRBV5-1 and TRBJ2-6, is KAGVTQTPRYLIKTRGQQVTLSCSPISGHRSVSWYQQTPGQGLQFLFEYFSETQRNKGNFPGRFSGRQFSNSRSEMNVSTLELGDSALYLCASSPRTGPSSGANVLTFGAGSRLTVL.